The clone carrying this T cell receptor beta chain was observed a single time. The antigen is unknown. Genomic DNA of each subset was evenly split across several immunoSEQ plates. Some 32,000 T cell genomes, or about 200 ng DNA, went into the sorted-subset replicate PCRs. Produced via immunoSEQ multiplex PCR; TCRdb's table is partial and in-frame only. The data hold 950,000 to 1,300,000 clones, with 60% to 80% observed a single time. This specimen comes from a study of shared clonotypes between healthy human individuals. General study results and limits: It was expected that sequencing depth would affect clonotype sharing among donors.

This sequence was found in a man younger than 35 in good health. The sequenced sample consisted of memory CD4+ T cells sorted from blood. Subset specified: CD45RA-negative fraction.

CDR3 residues: CASRPTGTGNQPQHF. Here the CDR3 DNA reads TGCGCCAGCAGGCCGACCGGGACAGGGAATCAGCCCCAGCATTTT. The chain uses TRBV5-1 and TRBJ1-5; 9 nucleotides match TRBD1. Germline lookup yields CDR1 SGHRS and CDR2 YFSETQ. The CDR3 covers 15 residues. With V trimmed by 5 bases and J by 4 bases, 7 bases remained unmatched.